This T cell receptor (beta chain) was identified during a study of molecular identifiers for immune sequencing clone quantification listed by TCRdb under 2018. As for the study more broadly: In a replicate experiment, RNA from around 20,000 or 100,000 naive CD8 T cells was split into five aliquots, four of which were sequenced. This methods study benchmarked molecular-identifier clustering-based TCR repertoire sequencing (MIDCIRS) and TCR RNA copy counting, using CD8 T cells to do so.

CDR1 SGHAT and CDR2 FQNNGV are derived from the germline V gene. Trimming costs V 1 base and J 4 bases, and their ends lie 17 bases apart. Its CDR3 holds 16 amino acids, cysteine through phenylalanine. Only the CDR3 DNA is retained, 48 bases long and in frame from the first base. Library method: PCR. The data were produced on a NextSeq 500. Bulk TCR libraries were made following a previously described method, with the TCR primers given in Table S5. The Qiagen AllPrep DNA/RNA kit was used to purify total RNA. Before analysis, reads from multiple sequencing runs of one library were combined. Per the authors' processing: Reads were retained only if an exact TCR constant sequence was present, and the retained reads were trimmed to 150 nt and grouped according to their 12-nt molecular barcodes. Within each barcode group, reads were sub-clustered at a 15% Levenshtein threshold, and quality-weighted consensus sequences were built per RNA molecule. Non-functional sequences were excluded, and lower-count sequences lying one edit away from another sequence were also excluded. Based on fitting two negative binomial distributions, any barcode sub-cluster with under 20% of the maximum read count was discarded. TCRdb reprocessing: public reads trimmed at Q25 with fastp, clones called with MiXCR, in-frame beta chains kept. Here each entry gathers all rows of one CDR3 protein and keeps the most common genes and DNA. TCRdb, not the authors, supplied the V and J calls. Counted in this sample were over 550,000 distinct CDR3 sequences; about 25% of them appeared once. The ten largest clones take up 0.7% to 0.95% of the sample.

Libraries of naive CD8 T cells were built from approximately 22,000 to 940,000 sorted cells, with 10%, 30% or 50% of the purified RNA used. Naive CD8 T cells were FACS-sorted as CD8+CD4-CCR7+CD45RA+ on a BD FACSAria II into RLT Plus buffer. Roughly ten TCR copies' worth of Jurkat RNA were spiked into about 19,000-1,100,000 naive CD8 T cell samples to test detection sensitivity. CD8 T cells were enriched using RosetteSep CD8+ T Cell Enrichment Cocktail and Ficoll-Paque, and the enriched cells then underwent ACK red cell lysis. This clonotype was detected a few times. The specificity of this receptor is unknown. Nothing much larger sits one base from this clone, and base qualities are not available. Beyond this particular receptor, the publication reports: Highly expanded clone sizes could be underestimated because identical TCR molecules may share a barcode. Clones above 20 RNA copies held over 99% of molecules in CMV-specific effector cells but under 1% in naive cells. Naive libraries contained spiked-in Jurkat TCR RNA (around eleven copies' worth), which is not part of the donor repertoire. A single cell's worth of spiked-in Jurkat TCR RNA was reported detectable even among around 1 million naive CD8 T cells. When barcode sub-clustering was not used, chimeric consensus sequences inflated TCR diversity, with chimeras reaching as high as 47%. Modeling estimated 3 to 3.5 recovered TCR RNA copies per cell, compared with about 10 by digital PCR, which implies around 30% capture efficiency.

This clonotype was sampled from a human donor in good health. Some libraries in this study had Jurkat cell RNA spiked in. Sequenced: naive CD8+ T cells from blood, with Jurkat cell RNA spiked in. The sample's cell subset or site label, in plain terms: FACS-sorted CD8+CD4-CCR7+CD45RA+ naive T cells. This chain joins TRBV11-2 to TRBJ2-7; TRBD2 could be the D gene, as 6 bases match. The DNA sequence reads TGTGCCAGCAGCTTAGTTCCTCCCGGGACTTCATACGAGCAGTACTTC. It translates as CASSLVPPGTSYEQYF.